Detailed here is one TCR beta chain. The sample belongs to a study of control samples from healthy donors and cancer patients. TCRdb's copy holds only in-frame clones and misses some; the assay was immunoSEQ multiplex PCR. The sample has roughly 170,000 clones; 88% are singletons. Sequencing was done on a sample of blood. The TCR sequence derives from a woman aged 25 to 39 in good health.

CDR3 DNA sequence: TGTGCCAGCAGCTTGGGGGGGCGTAACTACGAGCAGTACTTC. This gives the protein CASSLGGRNYEQYF. This chain links TRBV5-6 with TRBJ2-7; perhaps TRBD1 as D (6 bases). This CDR3 spans 14 amino acids. Germline assignment: CDR1 SGHDT and CDR2 YYEEEE. V was pared by 0 bases and J by 3 bases, with 10 bases between. Filled out from reference TRBV5-6 and TRBJ2-7, the complete variable domain reads DAGVTQSPTHLIKTRGQQVTLRCSPKSGHDTVSWYQQALGQGPQFIFQYYEEEERQRGNFPDRFSGHQFPNYSSELNVNALLLGDSALYLCASSLGGRNYEQYFGPGTRLTVT.